The 23 T cell receptor beta chains reported below all come from one sample, sequenced in a study of early T cells in non-severe SARS-CoV-2 infection. TCRdb re-analysed the 5' RACE reads in MiXCR, keeping a single row per CDR3 protein. This sample has more than 80,000 distinct CDR3 sequences; approximately 11% occur once, and the top ten carry approximately 5%. Sequenced sample: whole blood. These receptor sequences come from an adult who was a healthcare worker with PCR-confirmed SARS-CoV-2 infection or an uninfected control (not recorded which).

This clonotype occurred a few times. V usage is TRBV29-1 and J usage is TRBJ1-2; no clear D. This CDR3 spans 11 amino acids. Trimming took 4 bases from V and 5 from J, leaving 8 bases between them. CDR1 is SQVTM, CDR2 ANQGSEA, per germline. CDR3 in DNA: TGCAGCGTTGGGACCCTTTATGGCTACACCTTC. The encoded protein is CSVGTLYGYTF.

V and J are TRBV20-1 and TRBJ2-1, with 7 positions matching TRBD2. Trimming cost V 6 bases and J 4 bases; bases outside gene matches: 0. The germline CDR1 and CDR2 sequences are DFQATT and SNEGSKA (reference sequence). CDR3 length equals 11 residues. The DNA for the CDR3 is TGCAGTGCGGGAGGGTACAATGAGCAGTTCTTC. This codes for CSAGGYNEQFF.

The chain couples TRBV20-1 to TRBJ2-7; 8 nucleotides match TRBD2. Germline V gives CDR1 DFQATT, CDR2 SNEGSKA (reference sequence). The trim removed 4 bases at V and 1 base at J, leaving 3 bases unmatched. The CDR3 has 13 amino acids. The CDR3 protein is CSATLAGSYEQYF. The CDR3 bases are TGCAGTGCTACCTTAGCGGGATCCTACGAGCAGTACTTC.

This clonotype was counted a few times. The chain carries TRBV7-6 and TRBJ2-2; the D gene is possibly TRBD1 (5 bases). Trimming removed 5 bases from V and 7 bases from J, with 11 bases in between. This CDR3 contains 13 residues. Germline assignment: CDR1 SGHVS and CDR2 FNYEAQ. This CDR3 reads CASSTGQGGELFF. CDR3 sequence (DNA): TGTGCCAGCAGCACTGGACAAGGCGGGGAGCTGTTTTTT.

Only a few counts were recorded for this clonotype. V gene TRBV2 combines with J gene TRBJ2-1, with 7 bases lining up with TRBD2. The CDR3 length is 15 residues. The V segment lost 3 bases and the J segment 1 base; nucleotides outside the gene matches: 3. Germline V gene data show CDR1 as SNHLY and CDR2 as FYNNEI. The CDR3 nucleotides read TGTGCCAGCAGTGAGAGGCGGGGGTCCTACAATGAGCAGTTCTTC. Translating gives CASSERRGSYNEQFF. The full variable domain, its missing parts supplied by reference TRBV2 and TRBJ2-1, is EPEVTQTPSHQVTQMGQEVILRCVPISNHLYFYWYRQILGQKVEFLVSFYNNEISEKSEIFDDQFSVERPDGSNFTLKIRSTKLEDSAMYFCASSERRGSYNEQFFGPGTRLTVL.

This clonotype was recorded many times. This sequence joins TRBV7-9 and TRBJ1-4, with D perhaps matching TRBD1 (5 bases). V was pared by 5 bases and J by 0 bases, with 22 bases between. The germline gives CDR1 SEHNR, CDR2 FQNEAQ (reference sequence). The CDR3 has 19 residues. CDR3 protein: CASSGLGWTPGATNEKLFF. DNA for the CDR3: TGTGCCAGCAGCGGACTGGGTTGGACACCCGGTGCAACTAATGAAAAACTGTTTTTT.

This clonotype was seen only a few times. V usage is TRBV7-9 and J usage is TRBJ2-6; D is uncertain. Trimming removed 10 bases from V and 0 bases from J, with 16 bases in between. CDR3 length: 16 residues. In germline, CDR1 is SEHNR, CDR2 FQNEAQ (reference sequence). CDR3 protein: CATNFPDGSGANVLTF. The CDR3 nucleotides are TGTGCCACCAACTTCCCGGACGGCTCTGGGGCCAACGTCCTGACTTTC.

This clonotype has a count of ten or more. This chain joins TRBV7-9 and TRBJ1-1, with D tentatively TRBD1 (6 bases). The CDR3 has 13 residues. The V end was cut by 5 bases, the J end by 4 bases, with 11 bases between. Germline V gene data show CDR1 as SEHNR and CDR2 as FQNEAQ (reference sequence). CDR3 loop: CASSPQGSTEAFF. In DNA, the CDR3 is TGTGCCAGCAGCCCCCAGGGGAGCACTGAAGCTTTCTTT.

The genes are TRBV20-1 and TRBJ2-3, with TRBD2 matching 7 bases. J lost 0 bases, V lost 5 bases, and 5 bases had no gene match. Germline V lookup: CDR1 DFQATT, CDR2 SNEGSKA (reference sequence). The CDR3 has 14 amino acids. CDR3 sequence (DNA): TGCAGTGCTTGTACAGCGGGGAGCACAGATACGCAGTATTTT. Encoded protein: CSACTAGSTDTQYF.

This clonotype appeared a few times. The rearrangement uses TRBV7-8 and TRBJ1-2; 7 bases map to TRBD1. This CDR3 has 16 residues. Germline values: CDR1 SGHVS, CDR2 FQNEAQ. Trimming at V came to 4 bases and at J to 4 bases, leaving 12 bases not matched to a gene. Here the CDR3 reads CASSSGGSQRGYGYTF. The CDR3 region has the DNA TGTGCCAGCAGCTCAGGGGGGAGCCAAAGGGGCTATGGCTACACCTTC.

This clonotype was seen many times. This chain uses TRBV6-6 with TRBJ1-2; D uncertain. CDR1 and CDR2 (germline): MNHNY, SVGAGI (reference sequence). The CDR3 runs 15 residues. V was pared by 7 bases and J by 2 bases, with 17 bases between. The CDR3 loop reads CASTGHSTPNYGYTF. Here the CDR3 DNA reads TGTGCCAGCACCGGCCATTCTACCCCCAACTATGGCTACACCTTC.

A few counts support this clonotype. The J gene is TRBJ1-6, the V gene TRBV6-5; D possibly corresponds to TRBD1 (6 bases). This CDR3 comprises 14 residues. V lost 6 bases and J 7 bases, leaving 13 bases between the germline ends. CDR1 and CDR2 (germline): MNHEY, SVGAGI. Written as DNA, the CDR3 is TGTGCCAGCAGGGGACGGGGGCTAAATTCACCCCTCCACTTT. Translated: CASRGRGLNSPLHF.

This clonotype was observed a few times. V is TRBV4-1 and J is TRBJ1-2; D might be TRBD1 (5 bases). The CDR3 is 15 amino acids. The germline V gene has CDR1 MGHRA and CDR2 YSYEKL. The V gene lost 4 bases and the J gene lost 1 base, with 13 bases spanning the gap. The CDR3 is CASSRVEGLNYGYTF. CDR3 in DNA: TGCGCCAGCAGCCGCGTGGAGGGGCTTAACTATGGCTACACCTTC.

This clonotype was recorded at least ten times. The rearrangement uses TRBV3-1 and TRBJ2-7; D gene unclear. The length of the CDR3 is 12 residues. Trimming pared 3 bases from V and 0 bases from J, leaving 3 bases between. The germline V gene has CDR1 LGHDT and CDR2 YNNKEL (reference sequence). CDR3 sequence (DNA): TGTGCCAGCAGCCATCTCTCCTACGAGCAGTACTTC. Translation: CASSHLSYEQYF.

This clonotype appeared a few times. The rearrangement uses TRBV11-2 and TRBJ1-3; 7 bases agree with TRBD1. Germline values: CDR1 SGHAT, CDR2 FQNNGV. With 2 bases clipped from V and 3 bases from J, the junction kept 7 bases outside the gene matches. CDR3 length: 16 residues. Here the CDR3 reads CASSLQTGFRGNTIYF. The CDR3 region has the DNA TGTGCCAGCAGCTTACAGACAGGGTTTCGTGGAAACACCATATATTTT.

This clonotype has at least ten counts. The chain carries TRBV5-1 and TRBJ1-2; a weak D match, TRBD1 (6 bases). The CDR3 consists of 15 residues. Germline-derived CDR1 and CDR2 are SGHRS and YFSETQ. Between the trimmed V and J ends, which lost 2 bases and 2 bases, there was a span of 13 bases. CDR3 loop: CASSLSPGQNYGYTF. Here the CDR3 DNA reads TGCGCCAGCAGCTTATCCCCCGGACAGAACTATGGCTACACCTTC.

This clonotype came up many times. V usage is TRBV7-2 and J usage is TRBJ2-1, with 7 bases fitting TRBD2. V was clipped by 2 bases and J by 3 bases; unmatched bases: 13. Germline CDR1 and CDR2: SGHTA and FQGNSA. The CDR3 is 18 residues long. CDR3 coding DNA: TGTGCCAGCAGCTTAAGGTCGGGCGGGGGTGTCTTCTACAATGAGCAGTTCTTC. Amino acid sequence: CASSLRSGGGVFYNEQFF.

The V and J genes are TRBV27 and TRBJ2-7; D not resolved. Germline CDR1 MNHEY, CDR2 SMNVEV (reference sequence). The CDR3 has 14 residues. V was shortened by 1 base and J by 2 bases, with 9 bases between the two germline ends. The CDR3 DNA reads TGTGCCAGCAGTTTATATGCCGGGCCCTACGAGCAGTACTTC. Protein product: CASSLYAGPYEQYF.

V usage is TRBV20-1 and J usage is TRBJ2-1, with TRBD1 identical over 8 bases. Germline assignment: CDR1 DFQATT and CDR2 SNEGSKA (reference sequence). The CDR3 extends over 13 amino acids. Trimming cost V 6 bases and J 9 bases; bases outside gene matches: 10. The CDR3 region is CSAFDRGRLEQFF. The CDR3 coding sequence is TGCAGTGCCTTTGACAGGGGTAGGCTTGAGCAGTTCTTC.

This clonotype was counted at least ten times. V and J are TRBV18 and TRBJ1-1; 7 bases fit TRBD1. Unmatched junction bases numbered 5, after V lost 3 bases and J lost 7 bases. Germline V lookup: CDR1 KGHSH, CDR2 LQKENI. This CDR3 is 13 amino acids long. CDR3 sequence: CASSPSGQVEAFF. For the CDR3, the DNA is TGTGCCAGCTCACCCTCAGGACAGGTTGAAGCTTTCTTT.

This clonotype showed up just a few times. V gene TRBV28 combines with J gene TRBJ1-2; no clear D. Germline V gene lookup returns CDR1 MDHEN and CDR2 SYDVKM. The CDR3 has 11 residues. V shed 10 bases and J shed 2 bases, with 8 bases lying between them. The CDR3 nucleotides are TGTGCCACCCGGAGGAACTATGGCTACACCTTC. Translation gives CATRRNYGYTF.

The chain links TRBV4-1 to TRBJ1-6; unclear D gene. Germline loops: CDR1 MGHRA, CDR2 YSYEKL. The CDR3 is 16 amino acids. V was cut by 3 bases and J by 14 bases, with 23 bases left in between. The CDR3 protein is CASSHPGTGGFLALHF. DNA of the CDR3: TGCGCCAGCAGCCACCCCGGCACCGGTGGGTTTTTGGCCCTCCACTTT.

This clonotype was seen many times. The chain combines TRBV28 with TRBJ2-7; 7 nucleotides align to TRBD1. There are 12 residues in the CDR3. Germline values: CDR1 MDHEN, CDR2 SYDVKM. V lost 6 bases, J lost 5 bases, and 4 bases stayed unmatched. CDR3 in DNA: TGTGCCAGCAGCATACAGGGGAACGAGCAGTACTTC. It yields the protein CASSIQGNEQYF.